This T cell receptor (beta chain) was identified in a study of neurological immune-mediated disorders. In its sample, this clonotype was seen many times. No antigen is known for it. General observations from the study: Multiple sclerosis patients had less TCR clonal expansion than even healthy controls, unlike HTLV-1-associated myelopathy. Phylogenetic grouping put 18 of 34 multiple sclerosis patients' repertoires into one related-CDR3 cluster, a possible signature. None of the CDR3 amino acid sequences of expanded clones recurred across subjects, suggesting private repertoires in all groups.

2 million PBMCs stored at -80 C were the source of the unsorted libraries. TCRdb reprocessed the 5' RACE reads via MiXCR and lists one record per CDR3 protein. The table includes about 46,000 distinct CDR3 sequences, under 2% detected once. Germline CDR1 ENHRY, CDR2 SYGVKD. The V segment lost 2 bases and the J segment 0 bases; nucleotides outside the gene matches: 5. The CDR3 covers 17 residues. This TCR derives from a woman between 40 and 55 years old with multiple sclerosis. This sequence joins TRBV10-3 and TRBJ2-3, with 10 bases that match TRBD1. What was sequenced was PBMCs. DNA for the CDR3: TGTGCCATCAGTGAGCCTCGGACAGGGGGAAGCACAGATACGCAGTATTTT. Its protein product is CAISEPRTGGSTDTQYF.